This TCR beta chain was captured by sequencing in a study of blood T cell repertoires in COVID-19. Study context: Researchers got acute and convalescent COVID-19 samples from the United States, Italy and Spain. Sources were T cells, B-cell-depleted T cells, or PBMCs; the material itself was cDNA or gDNA.

In the authors' methods: Amplification of reference gene primers was used by the study to estimate nucleated cell counts. TCRdb's table, derived via immunoSEQ multiplex PCR, lists solely in-frame clones and lacks some. The V and J calls and clone size were taken over from that table, and D and trimming were inferred from the DNA. In the table there are some 160,000 clones, around 90% of which are singletons. This CDR3 is built from 16 residues. CDR1 and CDR2 (germline): KGHSH, LQKENI. The V end was cut by 3 bases, the J end by 2 bases, with 14 bases between. This clone is a singleton in its sample. The specimen was peripheral blood. The TCR originated in a man aged 18 to 29 with acute or convalescent COVID-19. The chain links TRBV18 to TRBJ2-1; possibly TRBD2 for D (6 bases). The CDR3 here is CASSPLPGGTYNEQFF. The DNA for the CDR3 is TGTGCCAGCTCACCCCTACCGGGCGGGACCTACAATGAGCAGTTCTTC.